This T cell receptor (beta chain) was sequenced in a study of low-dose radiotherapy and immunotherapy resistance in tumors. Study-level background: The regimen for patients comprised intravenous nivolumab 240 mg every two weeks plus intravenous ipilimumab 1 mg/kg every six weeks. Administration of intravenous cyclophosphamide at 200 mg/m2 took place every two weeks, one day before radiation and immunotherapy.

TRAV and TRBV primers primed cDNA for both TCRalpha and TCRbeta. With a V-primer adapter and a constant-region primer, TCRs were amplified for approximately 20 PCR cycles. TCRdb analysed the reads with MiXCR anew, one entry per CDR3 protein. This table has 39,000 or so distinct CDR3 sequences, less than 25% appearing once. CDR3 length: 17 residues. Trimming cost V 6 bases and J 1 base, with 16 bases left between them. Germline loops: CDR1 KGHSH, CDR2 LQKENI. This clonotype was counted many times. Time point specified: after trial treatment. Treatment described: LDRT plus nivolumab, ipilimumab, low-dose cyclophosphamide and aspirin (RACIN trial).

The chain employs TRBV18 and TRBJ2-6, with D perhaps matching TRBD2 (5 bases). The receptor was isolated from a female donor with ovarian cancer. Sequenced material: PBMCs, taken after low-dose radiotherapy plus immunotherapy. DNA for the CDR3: TGTGCCAGCTCCGACCGGGGATCGCAGTCTGGGGCCAACGTCCTGACTTTC. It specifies CASSDRGSQSGANVLTF.